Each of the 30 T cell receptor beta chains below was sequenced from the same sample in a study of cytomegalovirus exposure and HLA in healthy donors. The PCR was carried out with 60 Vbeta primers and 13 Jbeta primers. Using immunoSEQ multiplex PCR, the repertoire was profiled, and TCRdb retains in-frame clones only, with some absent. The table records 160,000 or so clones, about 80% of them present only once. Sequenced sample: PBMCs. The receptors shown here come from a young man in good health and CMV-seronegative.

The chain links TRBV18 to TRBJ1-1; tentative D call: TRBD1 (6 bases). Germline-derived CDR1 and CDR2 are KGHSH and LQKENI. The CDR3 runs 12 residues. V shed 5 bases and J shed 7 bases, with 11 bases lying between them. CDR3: CASSITGFEAFF. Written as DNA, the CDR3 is TGTGCCAGCTCAATAACAGGGTTTGAAGCTTTCTTT.

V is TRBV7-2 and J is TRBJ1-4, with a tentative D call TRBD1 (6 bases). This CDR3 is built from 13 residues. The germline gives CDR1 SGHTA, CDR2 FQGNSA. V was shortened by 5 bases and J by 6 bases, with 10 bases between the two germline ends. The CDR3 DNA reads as TGTGCCAGCAGCCCAGGGGCCCATGAAAAACTGTTTTTT. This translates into CASSPGAHEKLFF.

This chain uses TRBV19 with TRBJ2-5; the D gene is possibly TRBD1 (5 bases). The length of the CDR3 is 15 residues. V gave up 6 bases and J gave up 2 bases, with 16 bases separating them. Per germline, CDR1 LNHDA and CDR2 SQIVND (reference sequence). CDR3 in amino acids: CASRPRDSLQETQYF. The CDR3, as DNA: TGTGCCAGTAGGCCCCGAGACAGCCTTCAAGAGACCCAGTACTTC.

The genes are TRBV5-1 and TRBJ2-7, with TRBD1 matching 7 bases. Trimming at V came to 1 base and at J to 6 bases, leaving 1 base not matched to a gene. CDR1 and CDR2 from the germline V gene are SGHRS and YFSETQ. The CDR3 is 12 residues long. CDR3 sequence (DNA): TGCGCCAGCAGCTTGCCAGGGGGCGAGCAGTACTTC. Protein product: CASSLPGGEQYF.

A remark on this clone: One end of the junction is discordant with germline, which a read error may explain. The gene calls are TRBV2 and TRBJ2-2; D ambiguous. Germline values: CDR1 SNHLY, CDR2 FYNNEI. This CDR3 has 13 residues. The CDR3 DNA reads TGTGCCTGCAGGTTAACGAACACCGGGGAGCTGTTTTTT. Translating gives CACRLTNTGELFF.

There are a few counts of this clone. The CDR3 DNA follows: TGTGCCAGCAGTGAAGCAGGGAGTTATGGCTACACCTTC. As protein: CASSEAGSYGYTF. The V call is TRBV6-1, the J call TRBJ1-2; no definite D call. Trimming cost V 0 bases and J 5 bases, with 7 bases left between them. CDR1 MNHNS and CDR2 SASEGT come from the germline V gene. The CDR3 extends over 13 amino acids.

The CDR3 region is CAWSVQGETQYF. In DNA form, the CDR3 reads TGTGCCTGGAGTGTGCAGGGGGAGACCCAGTACTTC. The genes are TRBV30 and TRBJ2-5, with D maybe TRBD1 (6 bases). Per germline, CDR1 GTSNPN and CDR2 SVGIG (reference sequence). The CDR3 is 12 residues long. The V end was cut by 0 bases, the J end by 5 bases, with 7 bases between.

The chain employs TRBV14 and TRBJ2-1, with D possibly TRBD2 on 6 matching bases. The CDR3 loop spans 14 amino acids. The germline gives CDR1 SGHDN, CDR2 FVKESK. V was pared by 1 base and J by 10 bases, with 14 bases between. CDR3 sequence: CASSQVPGVKEQFF. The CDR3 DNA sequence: TGTGCCAGCAGCCAAGTCCCGGGGGTAAAAGAGCAGTTCTTC.

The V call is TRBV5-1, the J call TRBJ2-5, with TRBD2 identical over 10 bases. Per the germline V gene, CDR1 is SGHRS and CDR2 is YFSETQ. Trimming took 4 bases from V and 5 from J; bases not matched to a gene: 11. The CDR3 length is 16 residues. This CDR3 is CASSPRLAGQGETQYF. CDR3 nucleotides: TGCGCCAGCAGCCCAAGACTAGCGGGTCAGGGGGAGACCCAGTACTTC.

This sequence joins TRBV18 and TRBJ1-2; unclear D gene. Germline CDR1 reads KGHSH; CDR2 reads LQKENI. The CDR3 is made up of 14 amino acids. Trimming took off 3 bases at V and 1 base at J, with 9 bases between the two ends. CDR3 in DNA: TGTGCCAGCTCACCCCAACAGAATAACTATGGCTACACCTTC. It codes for CASSPQQNNYGYTF.

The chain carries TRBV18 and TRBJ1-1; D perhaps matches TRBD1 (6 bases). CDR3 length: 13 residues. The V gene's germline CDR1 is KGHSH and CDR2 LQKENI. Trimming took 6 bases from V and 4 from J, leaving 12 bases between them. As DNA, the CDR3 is TGTGCCAGCTCGCAAGGGGGATCCACTGAAGCTTTCTTT. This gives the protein CASSQGGSTEAFF. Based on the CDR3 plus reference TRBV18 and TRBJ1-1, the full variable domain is NAGVMQNPRHLVRRRGQEARLRCSPMKGHSHVYWYRQLPEEGLKFMVYLQKENIIDESGMPKERFSAEFPKEGPSILRIQQVVRGDSAAYFCASSQGGSTEAFFGQGTRLTVV.

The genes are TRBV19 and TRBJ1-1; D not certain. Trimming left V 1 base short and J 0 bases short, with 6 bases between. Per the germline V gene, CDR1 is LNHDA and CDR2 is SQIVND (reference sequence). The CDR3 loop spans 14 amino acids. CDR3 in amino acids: CASSIGLMNTEAFF. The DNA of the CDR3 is TGTGCCAGTAGTATAGGGCTGATGAACACTGAAGCTTTCTTT.

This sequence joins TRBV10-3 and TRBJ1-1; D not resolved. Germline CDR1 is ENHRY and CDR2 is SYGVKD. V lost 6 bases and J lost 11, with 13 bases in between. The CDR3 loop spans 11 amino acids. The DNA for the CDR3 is TGTGCCATCAGCGCTGGCGGGGTGGCTTTCTTT. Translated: CAISAGGVAFF.

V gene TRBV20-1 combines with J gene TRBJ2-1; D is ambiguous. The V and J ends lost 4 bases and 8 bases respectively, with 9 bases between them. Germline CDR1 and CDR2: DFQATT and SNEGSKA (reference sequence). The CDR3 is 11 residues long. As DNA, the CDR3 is TGCAGTGCTATAGTTTCGGATGAGCAGTTCTTC. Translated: CSAIVSDEQFF.

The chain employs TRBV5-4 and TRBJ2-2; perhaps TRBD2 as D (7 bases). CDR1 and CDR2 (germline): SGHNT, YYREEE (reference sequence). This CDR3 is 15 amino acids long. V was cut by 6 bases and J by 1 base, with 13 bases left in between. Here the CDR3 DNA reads TGTGCCAGCAAGACGGGGGGCGGGAACACCGGGGAGCTGTTTTTT. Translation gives CASKTGGGNTGELFF.

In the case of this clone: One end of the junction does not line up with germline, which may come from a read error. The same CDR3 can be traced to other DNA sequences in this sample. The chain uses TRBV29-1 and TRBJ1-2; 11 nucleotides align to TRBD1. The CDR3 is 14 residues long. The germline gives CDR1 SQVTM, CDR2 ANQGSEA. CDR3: CSVVLGQGAEGYTF. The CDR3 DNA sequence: TGCAGTGTTGTCCTAGGACAGGGGGCGGAAGGCTACACCTTC.

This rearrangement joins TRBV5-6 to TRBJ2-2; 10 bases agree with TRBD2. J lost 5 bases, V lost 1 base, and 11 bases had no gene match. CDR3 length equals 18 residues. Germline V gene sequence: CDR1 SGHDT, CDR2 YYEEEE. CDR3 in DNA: TGTGCCAGCAGCTTGACTAGCGGGGTCTCTTGGGGAACCGGGGAGCTGTTTTTT. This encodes CASSLTSGVSWGTGELFF.

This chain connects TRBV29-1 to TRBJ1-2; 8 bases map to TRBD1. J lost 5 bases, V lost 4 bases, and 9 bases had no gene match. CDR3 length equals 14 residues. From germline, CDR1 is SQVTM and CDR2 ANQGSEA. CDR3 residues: CSVAGTGEKYGYTF. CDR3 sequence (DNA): TGCAGCGTTGCCGGGACAGGCGAGAAATATGGCTACACCTTC.

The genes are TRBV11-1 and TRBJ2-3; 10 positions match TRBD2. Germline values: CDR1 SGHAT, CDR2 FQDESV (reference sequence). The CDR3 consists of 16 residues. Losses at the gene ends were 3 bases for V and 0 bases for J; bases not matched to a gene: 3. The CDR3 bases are TGTGCCAGCAGCTTGCTAGCGGGAGCTAGCACAGATACGCAGTATTTT. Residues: CASSLLAGASTDTQYF.

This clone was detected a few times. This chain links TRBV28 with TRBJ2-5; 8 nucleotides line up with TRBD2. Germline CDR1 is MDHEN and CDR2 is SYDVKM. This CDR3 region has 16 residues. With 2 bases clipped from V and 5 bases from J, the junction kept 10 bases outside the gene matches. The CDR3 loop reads CASSLAGGLPLETQYF. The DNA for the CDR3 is TGTGCCAGCAGTTTAGCGGGGGGACTGCCTCTCGAGACCCAGTACTTC.

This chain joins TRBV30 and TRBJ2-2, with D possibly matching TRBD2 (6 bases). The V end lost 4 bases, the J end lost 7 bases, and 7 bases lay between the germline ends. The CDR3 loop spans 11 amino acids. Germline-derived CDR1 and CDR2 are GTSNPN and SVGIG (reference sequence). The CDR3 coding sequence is TGTGCCTGGACGGGGGTCGGGGAGCTGTTTTTT. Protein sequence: CAWTGVGELFF.

The CDR3 spells CASSLGTESGYTF. DNA of the CDR3: TGTGCCAGCAGCCTGGGGACAGAATCGGGCTACACCTTC. The J gene is TRBJ1-2, the V gene TRBV7-9; 7 nucleotides align to TRBD1. Germline CDR1 reads SEHNR; CDR2 reads FQNEAQ (reference sequence). The CDR3 has 13 amino acids. The J segment lost 8 bases and the V segment lost 5 bases, leaving 8 bases of the junction unmatched.

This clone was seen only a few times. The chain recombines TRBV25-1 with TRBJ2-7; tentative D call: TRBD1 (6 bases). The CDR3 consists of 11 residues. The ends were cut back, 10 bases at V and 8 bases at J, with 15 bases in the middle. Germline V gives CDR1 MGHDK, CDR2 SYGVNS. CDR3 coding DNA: TGTGCCACCATACAGGGTCAGAAGCAGTACTTC. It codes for CATIQGQKQYF.

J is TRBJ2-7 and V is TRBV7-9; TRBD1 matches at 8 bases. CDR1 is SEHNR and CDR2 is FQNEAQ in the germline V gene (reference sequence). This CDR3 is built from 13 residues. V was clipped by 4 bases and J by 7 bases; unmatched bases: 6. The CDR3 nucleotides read TGTGCCAGCAGCTCGGGACAGGCATGGGAGCAGTACTTC. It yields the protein CASSSGQAWEQYF.

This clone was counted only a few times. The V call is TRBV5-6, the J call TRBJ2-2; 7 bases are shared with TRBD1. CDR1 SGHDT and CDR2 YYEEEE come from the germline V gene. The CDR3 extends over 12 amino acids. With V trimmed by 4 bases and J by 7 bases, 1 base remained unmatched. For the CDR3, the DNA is TGTGCCAGCAGCACAGGGGACGGGGAGCTGTTTTTT. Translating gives CASSTGDGELFF.

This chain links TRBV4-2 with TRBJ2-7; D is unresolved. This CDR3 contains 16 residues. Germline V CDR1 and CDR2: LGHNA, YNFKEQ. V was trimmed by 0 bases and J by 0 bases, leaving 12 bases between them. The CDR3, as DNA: TGTGCCAGCAGCCAAGATCGCGCCGTGTCCTCCTACGAGCAGTACTTC. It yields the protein CASSQDRAVSSYEQYF.

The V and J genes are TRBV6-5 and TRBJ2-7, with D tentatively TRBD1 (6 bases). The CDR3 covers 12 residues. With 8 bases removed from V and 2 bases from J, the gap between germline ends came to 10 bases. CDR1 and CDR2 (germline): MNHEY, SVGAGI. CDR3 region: CASSRTAYEQYF. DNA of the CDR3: TGTGCCAGCTCCAGGACAGCCTACGAGCAGTACTTC.

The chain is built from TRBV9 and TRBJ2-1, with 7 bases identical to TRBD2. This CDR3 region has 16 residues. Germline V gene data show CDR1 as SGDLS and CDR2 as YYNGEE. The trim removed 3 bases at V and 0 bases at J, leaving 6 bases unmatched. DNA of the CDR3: TGTGCCAGCAGCGCACCATGGGAGGGCTCCTACAATGAGCAGTTCTTC. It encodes CASSAPWEGSYNEQFF.

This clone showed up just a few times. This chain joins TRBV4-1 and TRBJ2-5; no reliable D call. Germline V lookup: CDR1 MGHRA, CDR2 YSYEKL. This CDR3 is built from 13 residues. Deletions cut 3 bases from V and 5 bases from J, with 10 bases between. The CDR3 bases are TGCGCCAGCAGCCAGATCCTCCGGGAGACCCAGTACTTC. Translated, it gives CASSQILRETQYF.

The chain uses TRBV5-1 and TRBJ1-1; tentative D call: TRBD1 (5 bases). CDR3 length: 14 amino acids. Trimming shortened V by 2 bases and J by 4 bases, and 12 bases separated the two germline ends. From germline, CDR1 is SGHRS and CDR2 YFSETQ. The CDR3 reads CASSFGGGITEAFF. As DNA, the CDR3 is TGCGCCAGCAGCTTTGGGGGGGGGATCACTGAAGCTTTCTTT.